This T cell receptor (beta chain) is drawn from a study of shared clonotypes between healthy human individuals. Germline V CDR1 and CDR2: SEHNR, FQNEAQ (reference sequence). The CDR3 length is 14 residues. V dropped 2 bases and J dropped 1; count of bases not matched to a gene: 0. Libraries were prepared by immunoSEQ multiplex PCR; TCRdb keeps only in-frame clonotypes and omits some of them. The data show about 2.3 million clones, just over 90% seen once. As concerns this clone: The same CDR3 can be traced to other DNA sequences in this sample.

The clonotype was recovered from a man aged 18 to 35 in good health. Some clones in this sample may be carry-over from other donors' samples. The chain combines TRBV7-9 with TRBJ2-5; TRBD1 agrees at 8 bases. Input material: naive CD4+ T cells from PBMCs. The subset denotes: CD45RA+ positively selected. In DNA, the CDR3 is TGTGCCAGCAGCTTAACAGGGGGCCAAGAGACCCAGTACTTC. Its translation is CASSLTGGQETQYF.